The 18 T cell receptor beta chains below come from one sample, sequenced in a study of cytomegalovirus exposure and HLA in healthy donors. The PCR employed 60 Vbeta primers together with 13 Jbeta primers. This table comes from immunoSEQ multiplex PCR, and its TCRdb copy is limited to in-frame clones, with some not included. The table has around 86,000 clones, over 75% seen once. Sequences were obtained from PBMCs. These receptor sequences come from a female donor in good health and CMV-seronegative.

V is TRBV5-1 and J is TRBJ2-7, with 7 bases fitting TRBD1. The CDR3 totals 15 residues. Unmatched junction bases numbered 11, after V lost 4 bases and J lost 4 bases. Germline V gene sequence: CDR1 SGHRS, CDR2 YFSETQ. The CDR3 nucleotides are TGCGCCAGCAGCGCTGGGACAGCAAATCCGTACGAGCAGTACTTC. It specifies CASSAGTANPYEQYF.

CDR3: CASRQGGDEQFF. The CDR3 bases are TGTGCCAGTCGACAGGGTGGGGATGAGCAGTTCTTC. The V gene is TRBV10-3, the J gene TRBJ2-1; 7 positions agree with TRBD1. V lost 10 bases and J lost 8; bases outside the gene matches: 8. Looked up from germline, CDR1 is ENHRY and CDR2 is SYGVKD. The CDR3 has 12 residues.

The chain uses TRBV6-1 and TRBJ2-7; TRBD1 agrees at 8 bases. Germline values: CDR1 MNHNS, CDR2 SASEGT. With 6 bases clipped from V and 2 bases from J, the junction kept 9 bases outside the gene matches. The CDR3 covers 15 residues. For the CDR3, the DNA is TGTGCCAGCAGGGTAATGGGACAGGCAACCTACGAGCAGTACTTC. This sequence encodes CASRVMGQATYEQYF.

The chain recombines TRBV2 with TRBJ1-6; the D is unclear. From germline, CDR1 is SNHLY and CDR2 FYNNEI. The CDR3 contains 13 residues. Trimming removed 0 bases from V and 8 bases from J, with 5 bases in between. In nucleotides, the CDR3 is TGTGCCAGCAGTGAAGCGCCGGATTCACCCCTCCACTTT. It specifies CASSEAPDSPLHF.

This CDR3 is CASSGMSYEQYF. CDR3 nucleotides: TGTGCCTCTAGCGGGATGTCCTACGAGCAGTACTTC. The gene calls are TRBV9 and TRBJ2-7; 9 bases map to TRBD2. The CDR3 runs to 12 residues. Trimming at V came to 10 bases and at J to 1 base, leaving 3 bases not matched to a gene. Germline V gene data show CDR1 as SGDLS and CDR2 as YYNGEE.

The V call is TRBV2, the J call TRBJ2-5; 10 positions match TRBD1. The CDR3 loop spans 14 amino acids. The V gene end was trimmed by 3 bases and the J gene end by 6 bases; junction bases not matched to a gene: 4. The germline V gene has CDR1 SNHLY and CDR2 FYNNEI. CDR3 sequence (DNA): TGTGCCAGCAGTGAGGACAGGGGGATGAAGACCCAGTACTTC. Its protein is CASSEDRGMKTQYF.

This clone has just one count. The chain is built from TRBV28 and TRBJ2-5; a possible D gene is TRBD1 (5 bases). Trimming took off 5 bases at V and 5 bases at J, with 9 bases between the two ends. The CDR3 extends over 12 amino acids. Looked up from germline, CDR1 is MDHEN and CDR2 is SYDVKM. The CDR3 nucleotides read TGTGCCAGCAGTAGGACAACGGAGACCCAGTACTTC. Its translation is CASSRTTETQYF.

This chain links TRBV5-4 with TRBJ2-2; D perhaps matches TRBD1 (8 bases). CDR1 SGHNT and CDR2 YYREEE come from the germline V gene (reference sequence). V lost 4 bases and J lost 5, with 18 bases in between. The CDR3 is made up of 16 amino acids. The CDR3 coding sequence is TGTGCCAGCAGCCCGGTCGGACAGGGAGGGACCGGGGAGCTGTTTTTT. This sequence encodes CASSPVGQGGTGELFF.

The chain uses TRBV19 and TRBJ1-1; weak D call: TRBD1 (5 bases). Trimming removed 1 base at V and 0 bases at J, with 9 bases between. Germline-derived CDR1 and CDR2 are LNHDA and SQIVND (reference sequence). The CDR3 is 15 amino acids. The CDR3 region has the DNA TGTGCCAGTAGTATAGGACAGCCGATGAACACTGAAGCTTTCTTT. Its translation: CASSIGQPMNTEAFF.

The J gene is TRBJ1-2, the V gene TRBV28; D ambiguous. Trimming removed 5 bases at V and 8 bases at J, with 12 bases between. The CDR3 extends over 12 amino acids. The germline CDR1 and CDR2 sequences are MDHEN and SYDVKM. CDR3 DNA sequence: TGTGCCAGCAGTCTCCCCGCACTGGGCTACACCTTC. Residues: CASSLPALGYTF.

V gene TRBV6-1 combines with J gene TRBJ1-2, with D possibly being TRBD1 (6 bases). Germline-derived CDR1 and CDR2 are MNHNS and SASEGT. V was cut by 4 bases and J by 4 bases, with 13 bases left in between. The CDR3 runs to 14 residues. The CDR3 DNA reads TGTGCCAGCAGTGGGGCAGGGGACCTCTATGGCTACACCTTC. It is translated as CASSGAGDLYGYTF.

The chain recombines TRBV7-2 with TRBJ1-4; D is undetermined. The CDR3 is made up of 16 amino acids. V lost 1 base to trimming and J lost 4 bases, with 13 bases between them. Per germline, CDR1 SGHTA and CDR2 FQGNSA. The CDR3, as DNA: TGTGCCAGCAGCTTAGTCTCTGGGGAGATTAATGAAAAACTGTTTTTT. Residues: CASSLVSGEINEKLFF.

V gene TRBV28 combines with J gene TRBJ1-1; the D is unclear. The V and J ends lost 6 bases and 1 base respectively, with 18 bases between them. This CDR3 is built from 16 residues. Germline lookup yields CDR1 MDHEN and CDR2 SYDVKM. As DNA, the CDR3 is TGTGCCAGCAGCCTAAAAATTTTAGCCAAGAACACTGAAGCTTTCTTT. Amino acid sequence: CASSLKILAKNTEAFF.

The chain carries TRBV5-1 and TRBJ2-3; maybe TRBD1 (6 bases). Germline-derived CDR1 and CDR2 are SGHRS and YFSETQ. The CDR3 is 16 residues long. V lost 4 bases and J 2 bases, leaving 17 bases between the germline ends. The CDR3 nucleotides read TGCGCCAGCAGCCCGGTCATACAGGGATACACAGATACGCAGTATTTT. As protein: CASSPVIQGYTDTQYF. The full variable domain, completed using reference TRBV5-1 and TRBJ2-3, is KAGVTQTPRYLIKTRGQQVTLSCSPISGHRSVSWYQQTPGQGLQFLFEYFSETQRNKGNFPGRFSGRQFSNSRSEMNVSTLELGDSALYLCASSPVIQGYTDTQYFGPGTRLTVL.

The chain's CDR3 is CAISGTESSYEQYF. The CDR3 nucleotides are TGTGCCATCAGTGGTACAGAGTCCTCCTACGAGCAGTACTTC. This chain connects TRBV10-3 to TRBJ2-7; D not resolved. This CDR3 is built from 14 residues. The germline V gene has CDR1 ENHRY and CDR2 SYGVKD. V lost 4 bases and J lost 0, with 10 bases in between.

A word on this clone: Other DNA sequences in the sample encode the same CDR3. V usage is TRBV28 and J usage is TRBJ1-2; D call uncertain. CDR3 length equals 12 residues. The germline gives CDR1 MDHEN, CDR2 SYDVKM. Trimming removed 4 bases at V and 2 bases at J, with 5 bases between. CDR3 nucleotides: TGTGCCAGCAGTTCAGGAAACTATGGCTACACCTTC. Its translation is CASSSGNYGYTF.

V is TRBV19 and J is TRBJ1-5, with D perhaps matching TRBD1 (5 bases). The CDR3 consists of 14 residues. The germline V gene encodes CDR1 LNHDA and CDR2 SQIVND (reference sequence). Trimming pared 5 bases from V and 4 bases from J, leaving 12 bases between. The CDR3 DNA follows: TGTGCCAGTAGTTACCGGGGGACGAATCAGCCCCAGCATTTT. Amino acids: CASSYRGTNQPQHF.

V is TRBV6-5 and J is TRBJ2-1; D might be TRBD2 (6 bases). Trimming pared 7 bases from V and 6 bases from J, leaving 16 bases between. Looked up from germline, CDR1 is MNHEY and CDR2 is SVGAGI. The CDR3 length is 14 residues. The CDR3 bases are TGTGCCAGCAACCGACCGGGACTCCTCAATGAGCAGTTCTTC. This sequence encodes CASNRPGLLNEQFF.